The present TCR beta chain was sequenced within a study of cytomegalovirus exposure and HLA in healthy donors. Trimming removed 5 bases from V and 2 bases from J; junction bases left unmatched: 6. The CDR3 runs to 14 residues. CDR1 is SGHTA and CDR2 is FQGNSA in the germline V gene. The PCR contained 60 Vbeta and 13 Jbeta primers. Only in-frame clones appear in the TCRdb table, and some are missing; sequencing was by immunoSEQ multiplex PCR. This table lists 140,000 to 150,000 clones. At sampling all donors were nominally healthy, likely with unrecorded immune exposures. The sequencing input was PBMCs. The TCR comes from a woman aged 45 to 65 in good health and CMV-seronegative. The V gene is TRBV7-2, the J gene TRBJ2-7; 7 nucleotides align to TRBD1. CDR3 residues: CASSQGQRTYEQYF. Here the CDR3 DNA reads TGTGCCAGCAGCCAGGGACAGAGAACCTACGAGCAGTACTTC.